This entry lists 19 T cell receptor beta chains sequenced from one sample in a study of T cells expressing NK-cell markers. TCRdb reprocessed the 5' RACE reads and stores each CDR3 protein as one record, lacking DNA. Here the sample table reports about 150,000 distinct CDR3 sequences. The sequenced material came from blood T cells: a sorted CD56 or NKG2C T cell subset, CD4+ or CD8+ T cells, or bulk PBMC T cells (not recorded which). Receptors were obtained from a woman in her forties or fifties in good health.

The chain links TRBV6-5 to TRBJ1-4; TCRdb's D call, TRBD1, is unchecked because there is no DNA. The CDR3 contains 14 residues. Germline V gene data show CDR1 as MNHEY and CDR2 as SVGAGI. The CDR3 spells CASSGAGSNEKLFF.

The V call is TRBV12-3 or TRBV12-4, the J call TRBJ2-5; the TRBD1 assignment by TCRdb is unverifiable without DNA. The CDR3 runs 14 residues. Here the CDR3 reads CASSATGAGETQYF.

The chain combines TRBV5-1 with TRBJ2-1; lacking DNA, the TRBD1 call made by TCRdb goes unchecked. The CDR3 consists of 15 residues. CDR1 is SGHRS and CDR2 is YFSETQ in the germline V gene. The CDR3 sequence is CASSLKGQGINEQFF.

The chain employs TRBV27 and TRBJ2-1; there is no DNA to check the TCRdb D call of TRBD2. This CDR3 is built from 18 residues. Germline lookup yields CDR1 MNHEY and CDR2 SMNVEV (reference sequence). CDR3 sequence reads: CASSLGGAGTLFYNEQFF.

V gene TRBV24-1 combines with J gene TRBJ2-3; TCRdb's assignment of TRBD2 cannot be checked, as there is no DNA. Germline V gene lookup returns CDR1 KGHDR and CDR2 SFDVKD. This CDR3 spans 16 amino acids. CDR3 protein: CATSEGTNLNTDTQYF.

The chain couples TRBV7-8 to TRBJ2-4; without DNA, the TCRdb call of TRBD2 cannot be checked. Germline CDR1 is SGHVS and CDR2 is FQNEAQ. This CDR3 is 17 amino acids long. CDR3 protein: CASSPAEGLRGKNIQYF.

This sequence joins TRBV29-1 and TRBJ2-4; checking the TCRdb D call of TRBD1 is not possible without DNA. Germline CDR1 and CDR2: SQVTM and ANQGSEA. The CDR3 totals 11 residues. The chain's CDR3 is CSARTGVPQYF. Complete variable domain (other parts from reference TRBV29-1 and TRBJ2-4): SAVISQKPSRDICQRGTSLTIQCQVDSQVTMMFWYRQQPGQSLTLIATANQGSEATYESGFVIDKFPISRPNLTFSTLTVSNMSPEDSSIYLCSARTGVPQYFGAGTRLSVL.

This sequence joins TRBV12-3 or TRBV12-4 and TRBJ2-1; TCRdb lists TRBD2, though no DNA is available to test this call. The CDR3 sequence is 13 residues long. Here the CDR3 reads CASSSSGVDEQFF.

CDR3 loop: CASSSPGVGQETQYF. The V gene is TRBV7-8, the J gene TRBJ2-5; TCRdb's D call, TRBD1, is unchecked because there is no DNA. The CDR3 sequence is 15 residues long. Per germline, CDR1 SGHVS and CDR2 FQNEAQ.

The chain employs TRBV11-2 and TRBJ2-5; TCRdb selects TRBD1, and the lack of DNA leaves this call unchecked. The CDR3 extends over 15 amino acids. Germline V lookup: CDR1 SGHAT, CDR2 FQNNGV. CDR3 loop: CASSLVGTVQETQYF.

The rearrangement links TRBV15 to TRBJ2-5; TCRdb outputs TRBD1, but without DNA this stays unchecked. Per the germline V gene, CDR1 is LNHNV and CDR2 is YYDKDF (reference sequence). This CDR3 comprises 17 residues. The CDR3 spells CATSRLDTGDYQETQYF.

V and J are TRBV6-9 and TRBJ2-3; TCRdb names TRBD1, which stays unverified in the absence of DNA. CDR3 length equals 13 residues. Germline loops: CDR1 MNHGY, CDR2 SVAAGI. The CDR3 spells CAGRGQGPDTQYF.

This chain joins TRBV2 and TRBJ2-1; the TCRdb call, TRBD1, lacks DNA for checking. The CDR3 loop spans 12 amino acids. CDR1 and CDR2 from the germline V gene are SNHLY and FYNNEI. CDR3: CASSETGNEQFF.

The rearrangement links TRBV21-1 to TRBJ2-1; the D gene TCRdb calls, TRBD2, cannot be checked with no DNA. TRBV21-1 is deemed a pseudogene. The CDR3 has 15 residues. The CDR3 sequence is CASIFTSGKPDEQFF.

The chain combines TRBV29-1 with TRBJ2-1; TCRdb calls TRBD2, which cannot be checked without DNA. The CDR3 consists of 16 residues. In germline, CDR1 is SQVTM, CDR2 ANQGSEA. This chain's CDR3 is CSVRGLASGSYNEQFF.

The genes are TRBV2 and TRBJ2-1; TCRdb's D call of TRBD2 is untestable without DNA. Germline V gives CDR1 SNHLY, CDR2 FYNNEI. The CDR3 totals 18 residues. The CDR3 here is CASSDSPSGLSSYNEQFF.

The genes are TRBV6-5 and TRBJ2-5; TCRdb calls TRBD1, which cannot be checked without DNA. The germline gives CDR1 MNHEY, CDR2 SVGAGI. The CDR3 length is 15 residues. CDR3 amino acids: CASSYSVQGEETQYF.

The genes are TRBV4-1 and TRBJ2-7; the D gene TCRdb calls, TRBD2, cannot be checked with no DNA. This CDR3 region has 13 residues. Germline V lookup: CDR1 MGHRA, CDR2 YSYEKL. The CDR3 is CASSQGSGGEQYF.

V is TRBV13 and J is TRBJ1-5. The CDR3 runs to 13 residues. CDR1 is PRHDT, CDR2 FYEKMQ, per germline (reference sequence). The CDR3 sequence is CASSLERVQPQHF.